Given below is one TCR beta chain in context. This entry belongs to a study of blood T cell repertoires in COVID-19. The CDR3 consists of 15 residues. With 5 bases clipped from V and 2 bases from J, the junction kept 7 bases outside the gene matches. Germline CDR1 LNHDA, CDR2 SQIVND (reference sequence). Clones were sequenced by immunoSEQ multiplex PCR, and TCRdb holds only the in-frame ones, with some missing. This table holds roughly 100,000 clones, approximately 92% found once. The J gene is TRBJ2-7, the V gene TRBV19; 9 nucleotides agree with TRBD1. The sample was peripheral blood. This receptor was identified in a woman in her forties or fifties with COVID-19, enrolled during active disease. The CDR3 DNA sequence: TGTGCCAGTAGTCCCGGGACAGGGTCCCCCTACGAGCAGTACTTC. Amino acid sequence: CASSPGTGSPYEQYF.